The T cell receptor beta chain described here comes from a study of cytomegalovirus exposure and HLA in healthy donors. Whole-study results and caveats: Analyzed later, association rates of TCRs varied across HLA loci, with DRB1 most and HLA-C fewest. Listed as cytomegalovirus-associated were approximately 160 TCR beta chains. Previous analysis showed most TCR beta V segments were productive about 90% or about 30% of the time.

Germline V gene data show CDR1 as SGDLS and CDR2 as YYNGEE. Trimming cost V 0 bases and J 3 bases, with 13 bases left between them. CDR3 size: 16 residues. The PCR ran on 60 Vbeta and 13 Jbeta primers. TCRdb's table, derived via immunoSEQ multiplex PCR, lists solely in-frame clones and lacks some. The data show 120,000 or so clones, about 80% seen once. As regards this clone: Its antigen remains unidentified.

The specimen was PBMCs. V usage is TRBV9 and J usage is TRBJ1-3; no firm D call. This TCR derives from a human donor in good health. CDR3 sequence reads: CASSVASRGGGNTIYF. As DNA, the CDR3 is TGTGCCAGCAGCGTAGCTTCCCGGGGAGGTGGAAACACCATATATTTT.